What follows are 5 T cell receptor beta chains derived from one specimen sequenced in a study of control samples from healthy donors and cancer patients. The method was immunoSEQ multiplex PCR; TCRdb's version includes in-frame clones alone and lacks a portion of them. The data show 150,000 or so clones, around 95% seen once. Material: blood. The origin of the receptors is a woman aged 40 to 50 in good health.

The V call is TRBV9, the J call TRBJ2-2; D not certain. The germline V and J ends were trimmed by 0 bases and 0 bases, with 15 bases remaining between them. Germline assignment: CDR1 SGDLS and CDR2 YYNGEE. This CDR3 has 18 residues. This CDR3 is CASSVGYSWTSNTGELFF. CDR3 bases: TGTGCCAGCAGCGTAGGATACTCATGGACGTCGAACACCGGGGAGCTGTTTTTT.

This chain connects TRBV19 to TRBJ2-7; unclear D gene. Germline-derived CDR1 and CDR2 are LNHDA and SQIVND (reference sequence). The V and J ends lost 5 bases and 3 bases respectively, with 5 bases between them. The CDR3 sequence is 11 residues long. The CDR3 spells CASSSGYEQYF. Written as DNA, the CDR3 is TGTGCCAGTAGTTCAGGCTACGAGCAGTACTTC.

The genes are TRBV6-2 or TRBV6-3 and TRBJ2-7; 7 bases match TRBD2. In germline, CDR1 is MNHEY, CDR2 SVGEGT. CDR3 size: 15 residues. V lost 4 bases to trimming and J lost 2 bases; unmatched junction nucleotides: 8. This CDR3 reads CASSLFGEGPYEQYF. The DNA for the CDR3 is TGTGCCAGCAGTTTGTTTGGGGAGGGTCCCTACGAGCAGTACTTC.

The table lists this clone with a count of one. The CDR3 bases are TGTGCCAGCAGCCAAGGGCACACAGGGCTAGGGGCCAACGTCCTGACTTTC. Translated: CASSQGHTGLGANVLTF. V and J are TRBV16 and TRBJ2-6; D perhaps matches TRBD1 (6 bases). V gave up 2 bases and J gave up 4 bases, with 15 bases separating them. CDR1 and CDR2 from the germline V gene are KGHSY and FQNENV. The CDR3 is 17 residues long.

The J gene is TRBJ1-5, the V gene TRBV4-3; 8 bases line up with TRBD1. J lost 6 bases, V lost 4 bases, and 8 bases had no gene match. This CDR3 region has 15 residues. Germline CDR1 reads LGHNA; CDR2 reads YSLEER. The CDR3 reads CASSRTTGVSQPQHF. CDR3 DNA sequence: TGCGCCAGCAGCCGGACGACAGGGGTCAGTCAGCCCCAGCATTTT.